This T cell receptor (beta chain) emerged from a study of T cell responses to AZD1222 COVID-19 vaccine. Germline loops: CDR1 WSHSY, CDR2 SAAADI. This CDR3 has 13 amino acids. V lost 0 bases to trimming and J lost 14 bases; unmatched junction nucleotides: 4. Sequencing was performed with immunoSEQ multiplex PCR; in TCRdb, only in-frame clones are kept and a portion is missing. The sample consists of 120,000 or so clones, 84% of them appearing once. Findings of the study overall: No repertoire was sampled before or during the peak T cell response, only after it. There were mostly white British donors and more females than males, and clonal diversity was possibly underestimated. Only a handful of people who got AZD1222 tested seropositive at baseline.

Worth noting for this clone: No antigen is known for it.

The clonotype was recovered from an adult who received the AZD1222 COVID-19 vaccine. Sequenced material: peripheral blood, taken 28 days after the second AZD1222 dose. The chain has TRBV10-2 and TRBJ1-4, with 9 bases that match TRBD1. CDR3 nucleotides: TGCGCCAGCAGTGAGTCCGGGACAGGGTTTCTGTTTTTT. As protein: CASSESGTGFLFF.